Listed below are T cell receptor beta chains from one sample, sequenced in a study of T-cell memory formation after mild COVID-19. Via MiXCR, TCRdb re-called the 5' RACE reads, giving one row per CDR3 protein. The table includes fewer than 140,000 distinct CDR3 sequences, about 18% detected once. Material for sequencing was PBMCs or a T cell subset sorted from them (not recorded which). These receptors were obtained from an adult woman who had mild COVID-19 (a few samples of this study predate the infection). Cell type and time point are not known. Both conserved end residues are part of each CDR3. The D gene is left open where the match is weak. Clone size is given for some rows only: seen once, a few or many times, or a class if the clone is expanded.

TRBD2,15,-,TRBV5-4,TRBJ2-1,TGTGCCAGCAGCTCCGGGACTAGCTTTAGGAATGAGCAGTTCTTC,CASSSGTSFRNEQFF
TRBD2,15,few,TRBV11-2,TRBJ2-1,TGTGCCAGCAGCCGAGGCCTAGCGGAATACAATGAGCAGTTCTTC,CASSRGLAEYNEQFF
-,13,-,TRBV12-3/TRBV12-4,TRBJ2-3,TGTGCCAGCTCAGTGGATTTCCCAGATACGCAGTATTTT,CASSVDFPDTQYF
TRBD1,15,-,TRBV5-6,TRBJ1-2,TGTGCCAGCAGACCCGGGACAGGGAGCGGCTATGGCTACACCTTC,CASRPGTGSGYGYTF
TRBD2,15,few,TRBV12-3/TRBV12-4,TRBJ2-3,TGTGCCAGCAGTTCCCAGCGGGAGGGGCTTGATACGCAGTATTTT,CASSSQREGLDTQYF
-,13,few,TRBV9,TRBJ1-3,TGTGCCAGCAGCCCAATGGCCGGAAACACCATATATTTT,CASSPMAGNTIYF
-,13,many,TRBV20-1,TRBJ2-2,TGCAGTGCTAGCGGGAGTGGCACCGGGGAGCTGTTTTTT,CSASGSGTGELFF
TRBD1,12,many,TRBV29-1,TRBJ1-2,TGCAGCGTTGGAGGGGGCGAGTATGGCTACACCTTC,CSVGGGEYGYTF
-,13,-,TRBV20-1,TRBJ1-1,TGCAGTGCTAGGCCCCAGCCGAACACTGAAGCTTTCTTT,CSARPQPNTEAFF
-,17,-,TRBV7-9,TRBJ2-6,TGTGCCAGCAGCGCTCCGGGACCGACCTCTGGGGCCAACGTCCTGACTTTC,CASSAPGPTSGANVLTF
TRBD1,15,-,TRBV6-5,TRBJ2-3,TGTGCCAGCAGTTACTTAGGACAGGGGAAGGATACGCAGTATTTT,CASSYLGQGKDTQYF
-,15,-,TRBV20-1,TRBJ2-7,TGCAGTGCTAGAGATCGGGCGCCTATCTCCTACGAGCAGTACTTC,CSARDRAPISYEQYF
-,14,few,TRBV2,TRBJ2-7,TGTGCCAGCAGAGAAACTTATCAGAGCTACGAGCAGTACTTC,CASRETYQSYEQYF